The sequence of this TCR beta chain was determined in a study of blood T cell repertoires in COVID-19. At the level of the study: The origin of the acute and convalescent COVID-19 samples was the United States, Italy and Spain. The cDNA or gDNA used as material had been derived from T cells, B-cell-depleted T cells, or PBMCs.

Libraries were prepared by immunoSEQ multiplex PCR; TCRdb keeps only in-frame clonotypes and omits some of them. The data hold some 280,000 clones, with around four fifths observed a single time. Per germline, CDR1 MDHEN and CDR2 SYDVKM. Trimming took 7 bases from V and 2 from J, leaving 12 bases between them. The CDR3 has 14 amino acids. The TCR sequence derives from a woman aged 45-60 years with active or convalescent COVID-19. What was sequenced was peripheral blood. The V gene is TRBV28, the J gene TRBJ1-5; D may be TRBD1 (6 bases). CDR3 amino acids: CASTAGAGNQPQHF. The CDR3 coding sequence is TGTGCCAGCACCGCAGGGGCGGGCAATCAGCCCCAGCATTTT.